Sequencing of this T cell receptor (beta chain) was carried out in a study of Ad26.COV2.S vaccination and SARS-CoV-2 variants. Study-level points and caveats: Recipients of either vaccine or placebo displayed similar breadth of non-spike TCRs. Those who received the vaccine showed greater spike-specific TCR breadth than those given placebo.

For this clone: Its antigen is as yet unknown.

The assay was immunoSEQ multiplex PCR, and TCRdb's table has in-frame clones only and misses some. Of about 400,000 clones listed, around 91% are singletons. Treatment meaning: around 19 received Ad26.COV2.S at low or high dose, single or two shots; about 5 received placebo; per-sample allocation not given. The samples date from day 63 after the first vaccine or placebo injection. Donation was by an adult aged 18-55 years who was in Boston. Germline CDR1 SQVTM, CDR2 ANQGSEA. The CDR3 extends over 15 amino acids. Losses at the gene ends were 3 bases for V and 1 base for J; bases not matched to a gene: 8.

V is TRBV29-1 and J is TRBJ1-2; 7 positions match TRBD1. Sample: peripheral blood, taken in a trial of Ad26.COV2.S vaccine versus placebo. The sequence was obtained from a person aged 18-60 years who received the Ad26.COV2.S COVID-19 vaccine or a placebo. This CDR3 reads CSVDKGTDFNYGYTF. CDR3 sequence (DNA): TGCAGCGTTGATAAAGGGACAGATTTTAACTATGGCTACACCTTC.